The present entry profiles one TCR beta chain with its context. The sample comes from a study of blood T cell repertoires in COVID-19. Per the germline V gene, CDR1 is ENHRY and CDR2 is SYGVKD. Germline trimming cut 5 bases from V and 6 bases from J; bases unmatched to any gene: 3. The CDR3 is made up of 14 amino acids. TCRdb's table, derived via immunoSEQ multiplex PCR, lists solely in-frame clones and lacks some. This sample has around 70,000 clones; over 85% occur once, and the top ten carry under 1.5%. The clonotype originates from a man aged 45-65 years with acute or convalescent COVID-19. The V call is TRBV10-3, the J call TRBJ1-5, with 11 bases lining up with TRBD1. Specimen: peripheral blood. In nucleotides, the CDR3 is TGTGCCATCAGTCAGGACAGGGGGCTTCAGCCCCAGCATTTT. Translating it yields CAISQDRGLQPQHF.